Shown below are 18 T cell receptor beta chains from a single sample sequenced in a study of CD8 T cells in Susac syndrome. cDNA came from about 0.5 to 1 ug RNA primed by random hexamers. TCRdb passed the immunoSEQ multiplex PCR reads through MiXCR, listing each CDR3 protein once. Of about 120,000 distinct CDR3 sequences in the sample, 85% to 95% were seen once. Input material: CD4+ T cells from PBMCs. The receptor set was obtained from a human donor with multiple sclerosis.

The CDR3 DNA follows: TGTGCCAGCAGTTTAGCGAGGGTCGGAGATACGCAGTATTTT. It encodes CASSLARVGDTQYF. This sequence joins TRBV12-3 or TRBV12-4 and TRBJ2-3; the D gene is possibly TRBD2 (5 bases). CDR3 size: 14 residues. V lost 0 bases to trimming and J lost 5 bases, with 9 bases between them.

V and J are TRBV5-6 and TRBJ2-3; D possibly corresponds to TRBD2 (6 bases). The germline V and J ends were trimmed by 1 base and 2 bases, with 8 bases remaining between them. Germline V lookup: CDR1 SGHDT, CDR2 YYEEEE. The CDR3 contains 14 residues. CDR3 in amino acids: CASSLQGLTDTQYF. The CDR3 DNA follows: TGTGCCAGCAGCTTGCAGGGACTCACAGATACGCAGTATTTT.

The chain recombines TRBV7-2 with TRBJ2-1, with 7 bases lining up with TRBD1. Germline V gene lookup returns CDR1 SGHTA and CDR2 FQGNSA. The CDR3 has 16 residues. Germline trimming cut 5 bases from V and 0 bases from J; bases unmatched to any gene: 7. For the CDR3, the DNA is TGTGCCAGCAGCACGCGGACAGGCAGCTCCTACAATGAGCAGTTCTTC. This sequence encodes CASSTRTGSSYNEQFF.

CDR3 sequence: CASSLEGLRGEQYF. The CDR3 DNA reads as TGTGCCAGCAGCTTAGAGGGACTAAGGGGAGAGCAGTACTTC. The chain uses TRBV7-3 and TRBJ2-7; 7 nucleotides agree with TRBD2. The V gene end was trimmed by 2 bases and the J gene end by 7 bases; junction bases not matched to a gene: 8. Germline CDR1 and CDR2: SGHTA and FQGTGA. This CDR3 region has 14 residues. Full variable domain (missing parts from reference TRBV7-3 and TRBJ2-7): GAGVSQTPSNKVTEKGKYVELRCDPISGHTALYWYRQSLGQGPEFLIYFQGTGAADDSGLPNDRFFAVRPEGSVSTLKIQRTERGDSAVYLCASSLEGLRGEQYFGPGTRLTVT.

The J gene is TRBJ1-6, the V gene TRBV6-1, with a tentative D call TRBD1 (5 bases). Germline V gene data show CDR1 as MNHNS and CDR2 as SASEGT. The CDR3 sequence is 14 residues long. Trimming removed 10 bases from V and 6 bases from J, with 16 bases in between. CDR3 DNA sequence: TGTGCCACCATACGGGACGTTGGTAATTCACCCCTCCACTTT. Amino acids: CATIRDVGNSPLHF.

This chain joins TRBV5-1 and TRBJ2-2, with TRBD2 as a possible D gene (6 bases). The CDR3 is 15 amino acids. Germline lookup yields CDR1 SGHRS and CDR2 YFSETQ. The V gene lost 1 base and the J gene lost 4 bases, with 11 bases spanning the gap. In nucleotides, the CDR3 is TGCGCCAGCAGCTTGTCGCTGGGGGGCACCGGGGAGCTGTTTTTT. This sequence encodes CASSLSLGGTGELFF.

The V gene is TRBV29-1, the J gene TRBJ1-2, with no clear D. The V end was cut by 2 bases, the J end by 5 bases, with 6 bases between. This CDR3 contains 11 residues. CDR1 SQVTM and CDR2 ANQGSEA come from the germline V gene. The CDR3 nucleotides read TGCAGCGTTGAATTTCGGTATGGCTACACCTTC. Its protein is CSVEFRYGYTF.

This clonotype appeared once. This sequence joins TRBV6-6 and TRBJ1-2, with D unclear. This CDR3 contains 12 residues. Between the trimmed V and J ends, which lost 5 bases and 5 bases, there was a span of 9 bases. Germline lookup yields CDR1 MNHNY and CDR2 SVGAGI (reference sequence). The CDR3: CASSAQEYGYTF. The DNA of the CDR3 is TGTGCCAGCAGTGCCCAGGAGTATGGCTACACCTTC.

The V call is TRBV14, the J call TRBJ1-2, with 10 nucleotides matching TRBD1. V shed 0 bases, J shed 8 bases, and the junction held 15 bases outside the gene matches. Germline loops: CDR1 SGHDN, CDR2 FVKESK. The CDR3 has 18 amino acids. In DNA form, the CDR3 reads TGTGCCAGCAGCCAAGATCACTACAGGACAGGGGGAAGAGAAGGCTACACCTTC. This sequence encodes CASSQDHYRTGGREGYTF.

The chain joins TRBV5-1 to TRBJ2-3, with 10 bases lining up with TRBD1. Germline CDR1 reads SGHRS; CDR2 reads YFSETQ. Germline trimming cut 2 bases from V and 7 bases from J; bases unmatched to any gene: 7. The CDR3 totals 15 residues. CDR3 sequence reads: CASSFGRQGANTQYF. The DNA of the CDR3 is TGCGCCAGCAGCTTTGGGCGACAGGGGGCAAATACGCAGTATTTT. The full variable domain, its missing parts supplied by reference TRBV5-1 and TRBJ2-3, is KAGVTQTPRYLIKTRGQQVTLSCSPISGHRSVSWYQQTPGQGLQFLFEYFSETQRNKGNFPGRFSGRQFSNSRSEMNVSTLELGDSALYLCASSFGRQGANTQYFGPGTRLTVL.

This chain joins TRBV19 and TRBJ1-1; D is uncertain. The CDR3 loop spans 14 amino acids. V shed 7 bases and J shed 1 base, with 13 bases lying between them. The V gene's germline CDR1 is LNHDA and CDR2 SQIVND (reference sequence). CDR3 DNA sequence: TGTGCCAGTACCTTGGGAGGGAGGAACACTGAAGCTTTCTTT. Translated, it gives CASTLGGRNTEAFF.

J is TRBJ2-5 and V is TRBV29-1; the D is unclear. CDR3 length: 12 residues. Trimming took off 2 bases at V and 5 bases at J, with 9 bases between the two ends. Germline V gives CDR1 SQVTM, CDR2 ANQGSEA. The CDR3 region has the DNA TGCAGCGTTGAACCTCAAGGGGAGACCCAGTACTTC. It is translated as CSVEPQGETQYF. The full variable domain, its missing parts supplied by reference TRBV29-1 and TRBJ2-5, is SAVISQKPSRDICQRGTSLTIQCQVDSQVTMMFWYRQQPGQSLTLIATANQGSEATYESGFVIDKFPISRPNLTFSTLTVSNMSPEDSSIYLCSVEPQGETQYFGPGTRLLVL.

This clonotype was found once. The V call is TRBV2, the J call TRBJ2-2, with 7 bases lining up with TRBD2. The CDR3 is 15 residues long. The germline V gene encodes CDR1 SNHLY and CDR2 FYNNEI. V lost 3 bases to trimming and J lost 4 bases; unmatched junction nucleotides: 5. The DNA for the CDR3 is TGTGCCAGCAGTGACTTCGGGGGGATCACCGGGGAGCTGTTTTTT. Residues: CASSDFGGITGELFF. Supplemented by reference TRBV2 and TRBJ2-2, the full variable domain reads EPEVTQTPSHQVTQMGQEVILRCVPISNHLYFYWYRQILGQKVEFLVSFYNNEISEKSEIFDDQFSVERPDGSNFTLKIRSTKLEDSAMYFCASSDFGGITGELFFGEGSRLTVL.

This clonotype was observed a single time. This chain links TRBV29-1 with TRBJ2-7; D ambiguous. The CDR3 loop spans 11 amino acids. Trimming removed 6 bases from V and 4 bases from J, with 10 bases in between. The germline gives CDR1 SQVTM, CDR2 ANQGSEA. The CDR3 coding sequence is TGCAGCGTCCTTTATGGGTACGAGCAGTACTTC. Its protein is CSVLYGYEQYF.

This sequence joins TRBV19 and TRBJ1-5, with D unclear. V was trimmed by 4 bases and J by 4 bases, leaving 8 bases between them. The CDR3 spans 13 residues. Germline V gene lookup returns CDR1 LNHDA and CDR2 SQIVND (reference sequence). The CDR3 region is CASSNGRNQPQHF. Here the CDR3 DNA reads TGTGCCAGTAGTAATGGGAGGAATCAGCCCCAGCATTTT. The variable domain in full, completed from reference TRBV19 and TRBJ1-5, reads DGGITQSPKYLFRKEGQNVTLSCEQNLNHDAMYWYRQDPGQGLRLIYYSQIVNDFQKGDIAEGYSVSREKKESFPLTVTSAQKNPTAFYLCASSNGRNQPQHFGDGTRLSIL.

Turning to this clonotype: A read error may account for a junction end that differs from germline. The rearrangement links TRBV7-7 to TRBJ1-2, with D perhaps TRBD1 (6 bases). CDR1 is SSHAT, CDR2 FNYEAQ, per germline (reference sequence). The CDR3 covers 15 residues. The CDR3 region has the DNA TGTGCTAGCAGCTTAGGGGCAGGGGAGGAATATGGCTACACCTTC. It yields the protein CASSLGAGEEYGYTF.

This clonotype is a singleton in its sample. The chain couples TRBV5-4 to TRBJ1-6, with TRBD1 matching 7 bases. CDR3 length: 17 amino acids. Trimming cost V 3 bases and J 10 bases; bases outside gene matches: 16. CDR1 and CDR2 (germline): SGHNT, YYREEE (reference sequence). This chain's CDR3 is CASSSITMTGSFSPLHF. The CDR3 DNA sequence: TGTGCCAGCAGCTCGATTACCATGACAGGGAGCTTCTCACCCCTCCACTTT. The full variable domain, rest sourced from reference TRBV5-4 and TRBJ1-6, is ETGVTQSPTHLIKTRGQQVTLRCSSQSGHNTVSWYQQALGQGPQFIFQYYREEENGRGNFPPRFSGLQFPNYSSELNVNALELDDSALYLCASSSITMTGSFSPLHFGNGTRLTVT.

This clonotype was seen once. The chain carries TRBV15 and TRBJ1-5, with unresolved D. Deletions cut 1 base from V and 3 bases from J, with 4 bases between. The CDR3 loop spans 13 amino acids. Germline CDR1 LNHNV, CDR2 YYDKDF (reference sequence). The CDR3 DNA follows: TGTGCCACCAGCAGAGGTGACAATCAGCCCCAGCATTTT. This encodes CATSRGDNQPQHF.